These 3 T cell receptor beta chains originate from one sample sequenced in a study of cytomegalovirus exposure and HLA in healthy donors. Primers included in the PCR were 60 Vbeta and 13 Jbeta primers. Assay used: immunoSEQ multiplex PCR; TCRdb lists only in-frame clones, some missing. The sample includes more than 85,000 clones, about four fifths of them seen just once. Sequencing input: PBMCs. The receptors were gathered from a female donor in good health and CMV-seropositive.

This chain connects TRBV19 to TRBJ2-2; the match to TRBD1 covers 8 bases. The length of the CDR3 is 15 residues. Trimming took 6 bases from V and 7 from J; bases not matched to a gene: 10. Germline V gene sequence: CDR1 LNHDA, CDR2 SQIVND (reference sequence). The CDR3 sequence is CASSTRDRIRGELFF. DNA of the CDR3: TGTGCCAGTAGCACCCGGGACAGGATCCGCGGGGAGCTGTTTTTT.

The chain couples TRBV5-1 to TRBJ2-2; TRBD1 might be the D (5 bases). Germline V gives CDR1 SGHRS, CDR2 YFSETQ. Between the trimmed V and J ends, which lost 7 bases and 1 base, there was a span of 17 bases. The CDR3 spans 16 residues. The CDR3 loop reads CASGREWGQNTGELFF. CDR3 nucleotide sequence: TGCGCCAGCGGCCGTGAATGGGGCCAGAACACCGGGGAGCTGTTTTTT.

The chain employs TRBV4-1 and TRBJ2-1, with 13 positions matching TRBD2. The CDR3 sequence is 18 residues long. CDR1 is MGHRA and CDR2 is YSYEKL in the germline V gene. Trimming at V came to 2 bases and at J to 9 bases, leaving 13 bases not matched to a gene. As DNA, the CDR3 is TGCGCCAGCAGCCAATGGTGGACTAGCGGGGGCCCTTTGGGTGAGCAGTTCTTC. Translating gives CASSQWWTSGGPLGEQFF.